This TCR beta chain comes out of a study of cytomegalovirus exposure and HLA in healthy donors. Findings of the study overall: As confirmed in vitro, a few CMV-associated chains were specific for CMV antigens. Rare TCR sequences predominated, though certain public TCRs were found in many donors.

Both 60 Vbeta primers and 13 Jbeta primers went into the PCR. Profiled with immunoSEQ multiplex PCR; TCRdb holds only in-frame clones, not every one. The sample lists 58,000 or so clones; less than 75% were seen once. This clone was picked up a small number of times. The antigen is undetermined. CDR1 and CDR2 (germline): SGHVS, FNYEAQ. CDR3 length equals 16 residues. V gave up 4 bases and J gave up 0 bases; unmatched junction bases: 2. The chain combines TRBV7-6 with TRBJ2-3, with TRBD2 identical over 12 bases. The sequenced material came from PBMCs. The receptor's source is a man aged 45-60 years in good health and CMV-seropositive. The CDR3 spells CASSSLAGGSTDTQYF. CDR3 coding DNA: TGTGCCAGCAGCTCCCTAGCGGGGGGGAGCACAGATACGCAGTATTTT.